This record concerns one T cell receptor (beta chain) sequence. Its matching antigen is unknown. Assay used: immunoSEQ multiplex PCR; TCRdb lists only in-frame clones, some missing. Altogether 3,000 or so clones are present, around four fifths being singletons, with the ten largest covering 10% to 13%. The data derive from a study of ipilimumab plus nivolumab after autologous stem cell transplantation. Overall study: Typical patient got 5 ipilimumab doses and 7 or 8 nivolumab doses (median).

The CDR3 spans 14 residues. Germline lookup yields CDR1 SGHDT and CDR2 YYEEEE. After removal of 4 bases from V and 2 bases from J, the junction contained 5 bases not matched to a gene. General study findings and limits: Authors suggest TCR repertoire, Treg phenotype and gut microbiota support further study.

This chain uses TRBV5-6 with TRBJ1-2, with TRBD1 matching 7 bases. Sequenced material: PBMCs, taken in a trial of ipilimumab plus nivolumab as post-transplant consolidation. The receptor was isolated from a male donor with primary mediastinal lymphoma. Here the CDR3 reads CASSQGQANYGYTF. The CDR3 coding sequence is TGTGCCAGCAGCCAAGGACAGGCCAACTATGGCTACACCTTC.